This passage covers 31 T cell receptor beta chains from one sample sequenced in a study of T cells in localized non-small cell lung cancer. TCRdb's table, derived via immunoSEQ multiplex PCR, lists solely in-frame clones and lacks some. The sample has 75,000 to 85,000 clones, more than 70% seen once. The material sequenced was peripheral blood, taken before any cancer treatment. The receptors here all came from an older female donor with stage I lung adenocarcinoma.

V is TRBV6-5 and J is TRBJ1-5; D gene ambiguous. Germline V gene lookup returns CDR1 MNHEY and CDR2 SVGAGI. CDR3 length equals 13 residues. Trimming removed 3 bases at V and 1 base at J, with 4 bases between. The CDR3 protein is CASSYYSNQPQHF. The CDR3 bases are TGTGCCAGCAGTTATTACAGCAATCAGCCCCAGCATTTT.

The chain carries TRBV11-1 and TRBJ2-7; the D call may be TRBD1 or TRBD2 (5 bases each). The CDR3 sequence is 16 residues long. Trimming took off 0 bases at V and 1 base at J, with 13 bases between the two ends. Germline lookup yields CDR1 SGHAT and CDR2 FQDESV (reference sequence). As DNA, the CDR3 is TGTGCCAGCAGCTTAGCGAGCGGACACCCATCCTACGAGCAGTACTTC. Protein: CASSLASGHPSYEQYF. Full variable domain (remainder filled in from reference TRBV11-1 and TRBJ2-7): EAEVAQSPRYKITEKSQAVAFWCDPISGHATLYWYRQILGQGPELLVQFQDESVVDDSQLPKDRFSAERLKGVDSTLKIQPAELGDSAMYLCASSLASGHPSYEQYFGPGTRLTVT.

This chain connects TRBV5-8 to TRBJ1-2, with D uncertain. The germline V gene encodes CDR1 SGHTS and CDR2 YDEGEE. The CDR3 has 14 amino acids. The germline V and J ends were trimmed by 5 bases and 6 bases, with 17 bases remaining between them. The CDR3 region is CASSPRMGRNGYTF. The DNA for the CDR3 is TGTGCCAGCAGTCCGCGCATGGGCAGAAATGGCTACACCTTC. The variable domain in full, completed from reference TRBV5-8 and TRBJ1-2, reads EAGVTQSPTHLIKTRGQQATLRCSPISGHTSVYWYQQALGLGLQFLLWYDEGEERNRGNFPPRFSGRQFPNYSSELNVNALELEDSALYLCASSPRMGRNGYTFGSGTRLTVV.

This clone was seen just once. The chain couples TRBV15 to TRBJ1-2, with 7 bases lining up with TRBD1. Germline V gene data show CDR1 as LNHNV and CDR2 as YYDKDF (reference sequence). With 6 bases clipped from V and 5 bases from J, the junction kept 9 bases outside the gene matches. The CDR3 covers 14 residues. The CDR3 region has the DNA TGTGCCACCAGGGAGGCCCGGGACAGATATGGCTACACCTTC. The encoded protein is CATREARDRYGYTF.

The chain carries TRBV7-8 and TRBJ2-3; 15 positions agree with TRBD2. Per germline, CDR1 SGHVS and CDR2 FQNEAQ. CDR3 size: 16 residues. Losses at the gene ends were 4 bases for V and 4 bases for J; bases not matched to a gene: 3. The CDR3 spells CASSSGTSGRSDTQYF. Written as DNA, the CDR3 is TGTGCCAGCAGCTCAGGGACTAGCGGGAGGTCAGATACGCAGTATTTT.

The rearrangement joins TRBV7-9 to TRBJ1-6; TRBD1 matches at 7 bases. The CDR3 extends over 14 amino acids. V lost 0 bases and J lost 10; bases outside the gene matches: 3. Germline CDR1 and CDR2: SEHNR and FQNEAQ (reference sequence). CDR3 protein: CASSLATGVSPLHF. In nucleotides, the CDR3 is TGTGCCAGCAGCTTAGCTACAGGGGTATCACCCCTCCACTTT.

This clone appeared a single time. The CDR3 here is CASSLLTSGSTDTQYF. The CDR3 nucleotides read TGCGCCAGCAGCTTGTTAACTAGCGGGAGTACAGATACGCAGTATTTT. This chain connects TRBV5-1 to TRBJ2-3, with 11 bases fitting TRBD2. Germline values: CDR1 SGHRS, CDR2 YFSETQ. The CDR3 has 16 residues. V lost 1 base to trimming and J lost 3 bases; unmatched junction nucleotides: 4. The variable domain in full, completed from reference TRBV5-1 and TRBJ2-3, reads KAGVTQTPRYLIKTRGQQVTLSCSPISGHRSVSWYQQTPGQGLQFLFEYFSETQRNKGNFPGRFSGRQFSNSRSEMNVSTLELGDSALYLCASSLLTSGSTDTQYFGPGTRLTVL.

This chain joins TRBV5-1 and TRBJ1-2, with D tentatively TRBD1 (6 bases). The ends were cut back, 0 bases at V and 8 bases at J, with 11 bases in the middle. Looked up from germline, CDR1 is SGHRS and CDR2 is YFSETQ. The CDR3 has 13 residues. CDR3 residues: CASSLAGARGYTF. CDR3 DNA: TGCGCCAGCAGCTTGGCAGGGGCTAGGGGCTACACCTTC.

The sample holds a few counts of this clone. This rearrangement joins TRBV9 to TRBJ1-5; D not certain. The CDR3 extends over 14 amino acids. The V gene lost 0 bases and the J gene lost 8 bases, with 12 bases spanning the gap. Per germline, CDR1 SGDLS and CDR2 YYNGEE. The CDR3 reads CASSVEPGSKPQHF. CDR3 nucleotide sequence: TGTGCCAGCAGCGTAGAACCGGGGAGTAAGCCCCAGCATTTT.

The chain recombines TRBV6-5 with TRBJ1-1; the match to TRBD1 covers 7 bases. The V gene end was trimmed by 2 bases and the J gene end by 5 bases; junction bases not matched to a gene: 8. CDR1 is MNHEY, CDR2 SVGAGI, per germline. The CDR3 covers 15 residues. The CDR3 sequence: CASSYGSRGITEAFF. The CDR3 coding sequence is TGTGCCAGCAGTTACGGATCCAGGGGGATTACTGAAGCTTTCTTT.

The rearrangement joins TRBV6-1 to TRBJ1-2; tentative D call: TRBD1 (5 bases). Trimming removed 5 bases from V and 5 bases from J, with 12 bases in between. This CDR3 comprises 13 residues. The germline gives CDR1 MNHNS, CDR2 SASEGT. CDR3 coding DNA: TGTGCCAGCAGTCTGACAGATCTTTATGGCTACACCTTC. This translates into CASSLTDLYGYTF.

The CDR3 bases are TGTGCCAGTAGTGGGGGCTGGGGCAATCAGCCCCAGCATTTT. As protein: CASSGGWGNQPQHF. J is TRBJ1-5 and V is TRBV19; D is possibly TRBD1 (6 bases). The ends were cut back, 5 bases at V and 2 bases at J, with 10 bases in the middle. This CDR3 has 14 amino acids. The V gene's germline CDR1 is LNHDA and CDR2 SQIVND (reference sequence).

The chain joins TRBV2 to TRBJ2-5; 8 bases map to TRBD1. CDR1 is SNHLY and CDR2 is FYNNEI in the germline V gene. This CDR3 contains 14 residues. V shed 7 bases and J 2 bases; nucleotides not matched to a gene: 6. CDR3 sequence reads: CASNLNRGQETQYF. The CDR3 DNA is TGTGCCAGCAATTTGAACAGGGGGCAAGAGACCCAGTACTTC.

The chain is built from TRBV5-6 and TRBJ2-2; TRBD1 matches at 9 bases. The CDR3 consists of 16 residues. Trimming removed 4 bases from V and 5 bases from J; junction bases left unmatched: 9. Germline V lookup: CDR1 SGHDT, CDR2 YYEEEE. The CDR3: CASSRTGTGFTGELFF. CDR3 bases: TGTGCCAGCAGCCGTACCGGGACAGGGTTTACCGGGGAGCTGTTTTTT.

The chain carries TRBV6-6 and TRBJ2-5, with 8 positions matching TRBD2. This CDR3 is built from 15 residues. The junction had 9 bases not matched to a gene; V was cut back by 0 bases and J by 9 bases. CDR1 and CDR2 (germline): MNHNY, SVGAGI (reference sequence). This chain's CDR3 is CASSYSGTSWDAQYF. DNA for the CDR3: TGTGCCAGCAGTTACTCCGGGACTAGTTGGGATGCCCAGTACTTC.

The CDR3 sequence: CASSLGKMGVGYSNQPQHF. DNA for the CDR3: TGTGCCAGCAGTTTAGGGAAAATGGGGGTCGGGTATAGCAATCAGCCCCAGCATTTT. The chain couples TRBV28 to TRBJ1-5; D perhaps matches TRBD1 (5 bases). Trimming shortened V by 2 bases and J by 0 bases, and 20 bases separated the two germline ends. This CDR3 region has 19 residues. Germline V gene lookup returns CDR1 MDHEN and CDR2 SYDVKM.

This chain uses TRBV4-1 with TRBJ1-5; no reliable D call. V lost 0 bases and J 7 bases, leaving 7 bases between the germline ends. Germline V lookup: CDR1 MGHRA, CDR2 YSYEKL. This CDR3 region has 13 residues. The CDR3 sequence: CASSQDVGQPQHF. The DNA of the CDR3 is TGCGCCAGCAGCCAAGATGTAGGGCAGCCCCAGCATTTT.

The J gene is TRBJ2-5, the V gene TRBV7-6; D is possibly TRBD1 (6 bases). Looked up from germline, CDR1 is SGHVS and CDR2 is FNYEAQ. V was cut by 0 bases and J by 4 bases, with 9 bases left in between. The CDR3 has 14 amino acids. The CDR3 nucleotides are TGTGCCAGCAGCTTAGCACAAGGGGGAGAGACCCAGTACTTC. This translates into CASSLAQGGETQYF.

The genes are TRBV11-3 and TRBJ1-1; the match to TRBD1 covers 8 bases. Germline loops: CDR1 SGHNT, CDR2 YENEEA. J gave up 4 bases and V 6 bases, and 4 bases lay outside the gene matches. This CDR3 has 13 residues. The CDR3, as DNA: TGTGCCAGCAGTTCCGGACAGGGCACTGAAGCTTTCTTT. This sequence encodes CASSSGQGTEAFF.

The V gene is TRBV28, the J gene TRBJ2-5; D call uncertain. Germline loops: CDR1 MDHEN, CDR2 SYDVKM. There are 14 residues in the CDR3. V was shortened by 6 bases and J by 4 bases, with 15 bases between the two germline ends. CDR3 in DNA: TGTGCCAGCAGCCCAGGTTATTTTCGAGAGACCCAGTACTTC. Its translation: CASSPGYFRETQYF.

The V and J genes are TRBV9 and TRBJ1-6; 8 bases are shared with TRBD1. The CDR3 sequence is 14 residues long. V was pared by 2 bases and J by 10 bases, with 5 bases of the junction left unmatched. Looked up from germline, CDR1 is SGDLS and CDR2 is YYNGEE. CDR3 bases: TGTGCCAGCAGCGTCACAGGGGGAGAGTCACCCCTCCACTTT. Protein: CASSVTGGESPLHF.

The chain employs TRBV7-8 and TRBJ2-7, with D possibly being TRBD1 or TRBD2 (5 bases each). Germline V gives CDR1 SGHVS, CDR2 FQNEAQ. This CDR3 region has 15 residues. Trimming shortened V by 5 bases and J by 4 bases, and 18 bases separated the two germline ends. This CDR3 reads CASSQSGTALYEQYF. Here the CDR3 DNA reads TGTGCCAGCAGCCAATCCGGGACCGCACTTTACGAGCAGTACTTC.

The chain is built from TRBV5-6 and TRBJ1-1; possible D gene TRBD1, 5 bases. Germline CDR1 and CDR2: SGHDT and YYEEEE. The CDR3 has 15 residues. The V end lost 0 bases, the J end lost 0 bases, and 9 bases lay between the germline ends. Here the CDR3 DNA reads TGTGCCAGCAGCTTGGAGCTGGGGGTGAACACTGAAGCTTTCTTT. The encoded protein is CASSLELGVNTEAFF.

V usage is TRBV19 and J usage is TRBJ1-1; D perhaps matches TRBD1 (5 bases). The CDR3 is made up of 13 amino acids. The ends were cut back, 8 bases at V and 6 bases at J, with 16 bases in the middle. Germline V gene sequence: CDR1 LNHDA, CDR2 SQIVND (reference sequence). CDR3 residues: CASRQGQGAEAFF. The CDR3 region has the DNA TGTGCCAGTCGCCAGGGCCAAGGGGCTGAAGCTTTCTTT.

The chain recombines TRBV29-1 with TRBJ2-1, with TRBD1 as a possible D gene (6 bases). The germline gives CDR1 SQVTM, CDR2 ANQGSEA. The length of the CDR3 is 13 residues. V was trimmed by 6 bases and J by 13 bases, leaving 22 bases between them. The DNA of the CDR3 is TGCAGCGTGTCAGATGACAGGCTATCTAGTCAGTTCTTC. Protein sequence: CSVSDDRLSSQFF.

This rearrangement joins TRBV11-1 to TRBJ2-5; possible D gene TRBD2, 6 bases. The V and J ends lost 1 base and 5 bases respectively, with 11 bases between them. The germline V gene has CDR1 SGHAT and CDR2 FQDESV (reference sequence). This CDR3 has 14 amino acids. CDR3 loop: CASSLVAGRETQYF. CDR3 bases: TGTGCCAGCAGCTTAGTGGCGGGGCGGGAGACCCAGTACTTC.

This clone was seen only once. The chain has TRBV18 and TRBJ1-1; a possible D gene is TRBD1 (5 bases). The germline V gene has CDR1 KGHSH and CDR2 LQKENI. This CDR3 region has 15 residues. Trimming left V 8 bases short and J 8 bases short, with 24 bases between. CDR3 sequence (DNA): TGTGCCAGCACCCCGATAAGAGGGGCGGTCGTAGAAGCTTTCTTT. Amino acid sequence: CASTPIRGAVVEAFF. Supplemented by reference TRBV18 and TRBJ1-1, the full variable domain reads NAGVMQNPRHLVRRRGQEARLRCSPMKGHSHVYWYRQLPEEGLKFMVYLQKENIIDESGMPKERFSAEFPKEGPSILRIQQVVRGDSAAYFCASTPIRGAVVEAFFGQGTRLTVV.

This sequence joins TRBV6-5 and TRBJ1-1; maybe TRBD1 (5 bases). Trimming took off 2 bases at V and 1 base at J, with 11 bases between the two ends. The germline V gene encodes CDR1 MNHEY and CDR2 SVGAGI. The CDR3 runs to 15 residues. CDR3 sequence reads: CASSYPWDENTEAFF. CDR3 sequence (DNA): TGTGCCAGCAGTTACCCTTGGGACGAGAACACTGAAGCTTTCTTT.

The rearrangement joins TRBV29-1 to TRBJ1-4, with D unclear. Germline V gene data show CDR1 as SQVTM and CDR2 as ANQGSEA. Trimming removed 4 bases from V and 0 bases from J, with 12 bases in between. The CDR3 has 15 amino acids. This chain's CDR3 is CSVGLNGATNEKLFF. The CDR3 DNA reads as TGCAGCGTTGGCCTAAATGGTGCAACTAATGAAAAACTGTTTTTT.

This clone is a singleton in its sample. The CDR3 nucleotides read TGTGCCAGTAGTATGGCACAGGGGAACACCGGGGAGCTGTTTTTT. It encodes CASSMAQGNTGELFF. The chain links TRBV19 to TRBJ2-2, with D possibly TRBD1 on 6 matching bases. The germline gives CDR1 LNHDA, CDR2 SQIVND (reference sequence). The V and J ends lost 3 bases and 1 base respectively, with 9 bases between them. This CDR3 has 15 residues.

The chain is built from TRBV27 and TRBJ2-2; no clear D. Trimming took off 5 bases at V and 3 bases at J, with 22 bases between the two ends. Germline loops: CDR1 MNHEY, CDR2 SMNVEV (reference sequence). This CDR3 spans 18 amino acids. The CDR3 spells CASSPEHGIRRDTGELFF. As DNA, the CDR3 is TGTGCCAGCAGTCCGGAGCATGGGATAAGAAGGGACACCGGGGAGCTGTTTTTT.